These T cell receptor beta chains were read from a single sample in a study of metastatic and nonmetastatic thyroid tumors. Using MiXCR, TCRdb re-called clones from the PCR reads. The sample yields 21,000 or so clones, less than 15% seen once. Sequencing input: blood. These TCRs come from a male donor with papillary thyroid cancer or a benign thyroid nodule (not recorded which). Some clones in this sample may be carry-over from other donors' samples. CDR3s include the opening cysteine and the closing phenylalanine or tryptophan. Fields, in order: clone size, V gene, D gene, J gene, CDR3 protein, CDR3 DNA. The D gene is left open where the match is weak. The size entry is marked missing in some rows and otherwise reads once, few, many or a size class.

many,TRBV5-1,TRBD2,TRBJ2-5,CASSLDPSGIRQETQYF,TGCGCCAGCAGCTTGGACCCTAGCGGGATACGGCAAGAGACCCAGTACTTC
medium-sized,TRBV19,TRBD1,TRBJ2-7,CASSPGTAIKEQYF,TGTGCCAGTAGTCCCGGGACAGCTATCAAGGAGCAGTACTTC
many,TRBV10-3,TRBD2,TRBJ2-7,CATGGVGAYEQYF,TGTGCCACGGGGGGGGTCGGAGCCTACGAGCAGTACTTC
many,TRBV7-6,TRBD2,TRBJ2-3,CASSLGAGLVETDTQYF,TGTGCCAGCAGCTTAGGAGCCGGACTAGTGGAGACAGATACGCAGTATTTT
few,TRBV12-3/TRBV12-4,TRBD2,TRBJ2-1,CASSFGTSGSRNEQFF,TGTGCCAGCAGTTTCGGGACTAGCGGGAGTCGCAATGAGCAGTTCTTC
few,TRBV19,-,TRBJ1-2,CASSSDRHLYGYTF,TGTGCCAGTAGTTCGGACAGACATCTCTATGGCTACACCTTC
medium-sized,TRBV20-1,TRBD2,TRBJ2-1,CSARDSGRASNEQFF,TGCAGTGCTAGAGACAGCGGGAGGGCCTCCAATGAGCAGTTCTTC
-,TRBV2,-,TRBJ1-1,CASWGGVRTEAFF,TGTGCCAGCTGGGGCGGGGTGAGGACTGAAGCTTTCTTT
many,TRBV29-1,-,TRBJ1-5,CGVEDPWDPNQPQHF,TGCGGCGTTGAAGATCCGTGGGACCCCAATCAGCCCCAGCATTTT
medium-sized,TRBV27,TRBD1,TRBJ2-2,CASRTGGITGELFF,TGTGCCAGCCGTACAGGGGGCATCACCGGGGAGCTGTTTTTT
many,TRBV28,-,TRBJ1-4,CASRLGGANEKLFF,TGTGCCAGCAGGCTCGGGGGCGCAAATGAAAAACTGTTTTTT
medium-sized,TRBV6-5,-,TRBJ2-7,CASSYRDGGSEQYF,TGTGCCAGCAGTTATCGGGACGGTGGGTCGGAGCAGTACTTC
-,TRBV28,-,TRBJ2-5,CASSLSGAGEETQYF,TGTGCCAGCAGTTTATCAGGGGCGGGAGAGGAGACCCAGTACTTC
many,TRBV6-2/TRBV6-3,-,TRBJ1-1,CASSYSPSHREKNTEAFF,TGTGCCAGCAGTTACTCCCCCTCCCATCGGGAAAAGAACACTGAAGCTTTCTTT
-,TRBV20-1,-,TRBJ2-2,CSARDHRETGELFF,TGCAGTGCTAGAGATCACAGGGAAACCGGGGAGCTGTTTTTT
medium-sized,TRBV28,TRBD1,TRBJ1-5,CASSSPTGVRNQPQHF,TGTGCCAGCAGCTCTCCGACAGGGGTTAGAAATCAGCCCCAGCATTTT
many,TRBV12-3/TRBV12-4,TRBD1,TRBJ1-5,CASTIHRGNQPQHF,TGTGCCAGCACCATTCACAGGGGGAATCAGCCCCAGCATTTT
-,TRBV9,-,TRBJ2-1,CASSVSDSSYNEQFF,TGTGCCAGCAGCGTATCCGATAGCTCCTACAATGAGCAGTTCTTC